The next 5 T cell receptor beta chains were all read from a single sample in a study of glioma-infiltrating T cells. TCR alpha and beta CDR3 regions were amplified from RNA using iRepertoire nested multiplex PCR. TCRdb redid the calling of the multiplex PCR reads with MiXCR, one entry per CDR3 protein. The repertoire holds about 180,000 distinct CDR3 sequences, with around 40% as singletons. Sequenced input: glioma tissue, nonneoplastic brain tissue, or PBMCs (not recorded which). The receptors here all came from a human donor with low-grade glioma or glioblastoma, undergoing nonglioma brain surgery, or in good health (not recorded which).

The chain employs TRBV28 and TRBJ2-1, with 10 bases identical to TRBD2. Germline CDR1 MDHEN, CDR2 SYDVKM. V shed 5 bases, J shed 9 bases, and the junction held 10 bases outside the gene matches. The CDR3 runs 15 residues. CDR3: CASSRPSLAGVEQFF. The CDR3 coding sequence is TGTGCCAGCAGTAGACCCAGTCTAGCGGGAGTTGAGCAGTTCTTC.

The gene calls are TRBV6-2 or TRBV6-3 and TRBJ2-7; weak D call: TRBD2 (6 bases). Germline V gene data show CDR1 as MNHEY and CDR2 as SVGEGT. The CDR3 totals 17 residues. Trimming took 6 bases from V and 4 from J, leaving 25 bases between them. The chain's CDR3 is CASSFGHLGVGGYEQYF. CDR3 bases: TGTGCCAGCAGCTTTGGGCACTTGGGCGTGGGAGGATACGAGCAGTACTTC.

In regard to this clonotype: At one end the junction does not follow the germline gene, possibly because of a read error. The rearrangement links TRBV7-9 to TRBJ2-3; a weak D match, TRBD2 (5 bases). The CDR3 loop spans 14 amino acids. Germline V gene sequence: CDR1 SEHNR, CDR2 FQNEAQ (reference sequence). The CDR3 is CDSSLALADNTQYF. DNA of the CDR3: TGTGACAGCAGCTTAGCGCTGGCGGATAATACGCAGTATTTT.

This clonotype was detected a few times. The chain combines TRBV4-1 with TRBJ2-7; unclear D gene. In germline, CDR1 is MGHRA, CDR2 YSYEKL. The CDR3 is 13 amino acids. Trimming left V 3 bases short and J 1 base short, with 7 bases between. This CDR3 reads CASSHVGSYEQYF. In DNA, the CDR3 is TGCGCCAGCAGCCACGTCGGATCCTACGAGCAGTACTTC.

In the case of this clonotype: One end of the junction varies from germline; a read error may be responsible. The chain combines TRBV28 with TRBJ1-2, with D unresolved. The CDR3 has 12 residues. In germline, CDR1 is MDHEN, CDR2 SYDVKM. CDR3 DNA: TGTGCCAGCACTCAGAACAGTAGAGGCTGCACCTTC. Protein: CASTQNSRGCTF.